This record covers a single T cell receptor (beta chain). Original analysis: Estimates of nucleated cell counts were drawn from the amplification of reference gene primers. Libraries were prepared by immunoSEQ multiplex PCR; TCRdb keeps only in-frame clonotypes and omits some of them. V and J calls and clone size are as listed in that table; D and trimming were resolved from the DNA. There are just over 300,000 clones in the sample; roughly 89% occur only once, and more than 8.5% lies in the top ten. The data belong to a study of blood T cell repertoires in COVID-19. Study-wide background: Samples of COVID-19 (acute and convalescent) were obtained from the United States, Italy and Spain.

Input material: PBMCs or T cells enriched from blood (not recorded which). This TCR derives from a young woman who had recovered from COVID-19.

CDR3 nucleotide sequence: TGTGCCAGCAGTACGGGCGGGAGGGGGATAAATGAGCAGTTCTTC. Encoded protein: CASSTGGRGINEQFF. The gene calls are TRBV2 and TRBJ2-1; 9 positions match TRBD2. This CDR3 is 15 amino acids long. Germline CDR1 is SNHLY and CDR2 is FYNNEI. Trimming removed 5 bases from V and 7 bases from J; junction bases left unmatched: 9.